A single sample gave rise to the 4 T cell receptor beta chains below, sequenced in a study of blood T cell repertoires in COVID-19. TCRdb's copy holds only in-frame clones and misses some; the assay was immunoSEQ multiplex PCR. Among 170,000 or so clones listed, roughly 83% were seen once. Input material: peripheral blood. These receptors were collected from a man in his late teens or twenties with active or convalescent COVID-19.

Here the CDR3 DNA reads TGCGCCAGCAGCCCCGGGACTAGCGGGACGGTGTACGAGCAGTACTTC. This codes for CASSPGTSGTVYEQYF. The gene calls are TRBV4-3 and TRBJ2-7; 13 bases are shared with TRBD2. Germline CDR1 LGHNA, CDR2 YSLEER. V shed 4 bases and J 4 bases; nucleotides not matched to a gene: 7. The CDR3 totals 16 residues.

The chain links TRBV2 to TRBJ2-3, with D perhaps matching TRBD2 (5 bases). Trimming removed 6 bases at V and 2 bases at J, with 6 bases between. CDR3 size: 12 residues. Germline values: CDR1 SNHLY, CDR2 FYNNEI. CDR3 bases: TGTGCCAGCAGGACTATCACAGATACGCAGTATTTT. Translating gives CASRTITDTQYF.

This clone was detected once. The rearrangement uses TRBV5-5 and TRBJ2-3, with a weak D call TRBD2 (6 bases). The V gene's germline CDR1 is SGHKS and CDR2 YYEKEE (reference sequence). The CDR3 loop spans 14 amino acids. V was shortened by 2 bases and J by 1 base, with 8 bases between the two germline ends. The CDR3 sequence: CASSFERGTDTQYF. The CDR3 DNA reads as TGTGCCAGCAGCTTCGAGCGGGGCACAGATACGCAGTATTTT.

This chain connects TRBV6-5 to TRBJ1-2; weak D call: TRBD1 (6 bases). CDR1 and CDR2 from the germline V gene are MNHEY and SVGAGI. V dropped 3 bases and J dropped 7 bases, with 9 bases sitting between them. There are 12 residues in the CDR3. CDR3 protein: CASSYTTGGYTF. In nucleotides, the CDR3 is TGTGCCAGCAGTTATACGACAGGTGGCTACACCTTC.